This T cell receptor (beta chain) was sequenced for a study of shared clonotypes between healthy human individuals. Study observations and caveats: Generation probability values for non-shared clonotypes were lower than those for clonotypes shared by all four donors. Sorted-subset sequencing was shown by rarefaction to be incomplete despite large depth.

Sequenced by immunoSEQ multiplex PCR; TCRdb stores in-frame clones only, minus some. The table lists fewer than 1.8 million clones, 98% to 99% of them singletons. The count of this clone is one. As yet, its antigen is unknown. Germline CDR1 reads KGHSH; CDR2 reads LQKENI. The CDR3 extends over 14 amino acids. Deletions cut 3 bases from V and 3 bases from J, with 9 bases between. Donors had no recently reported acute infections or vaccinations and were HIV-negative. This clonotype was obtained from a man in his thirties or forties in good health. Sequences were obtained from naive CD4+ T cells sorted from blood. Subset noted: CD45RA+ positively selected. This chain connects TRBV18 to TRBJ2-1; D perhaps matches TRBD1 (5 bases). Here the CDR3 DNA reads TGTGCCAGCTCACCCCTCGGACACTACAATGAGCAGTTCTTC. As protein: CASSPLGHYNEQFF.